The sequence of this TCR beta chain was determined in a study of cytomegalovirus exposure and HLA in healthy donors. Turning to the study itself: Assignment to the Caucasian-associated ancestry cluster applied to approximately 80% of the 350 to 500 genotyped donors. Findings of the study overall: Roughly uniform depth of sequencing across donors was assumed in presence/absence analyses.

The CDR3 is 14 residues long. Trimming at V came to 5 bases and at J to 4 bases, leaving 5 bases not matched to a gene. Germline CDR1 and CDR2: SEHNR and FQNEAQ (reference sequence). On this clone itself: Its specificity is not known.

60 Vbeta and 13 Jbeta primers were used in PCR. Using immunoSEQ multiplex PCR, the repertoire was profiled, and TCRdb retains in-frame clones only, with some absent. The data hold roughly 120,000 clones, with 80% observed a single time. This sequence originates from a male donor in good health and CMV-seronegative. The chain links TRBV7-9 to TRBJ1-1; 9 positions agree with TRBD1. The sample comprised PBMCs. CDR3 bases: TGTGCCAGCAGCCCCGGGGACAGGGCCACTGAAGCTTTCTTT. Translation: CASSPGDRATEAFF.